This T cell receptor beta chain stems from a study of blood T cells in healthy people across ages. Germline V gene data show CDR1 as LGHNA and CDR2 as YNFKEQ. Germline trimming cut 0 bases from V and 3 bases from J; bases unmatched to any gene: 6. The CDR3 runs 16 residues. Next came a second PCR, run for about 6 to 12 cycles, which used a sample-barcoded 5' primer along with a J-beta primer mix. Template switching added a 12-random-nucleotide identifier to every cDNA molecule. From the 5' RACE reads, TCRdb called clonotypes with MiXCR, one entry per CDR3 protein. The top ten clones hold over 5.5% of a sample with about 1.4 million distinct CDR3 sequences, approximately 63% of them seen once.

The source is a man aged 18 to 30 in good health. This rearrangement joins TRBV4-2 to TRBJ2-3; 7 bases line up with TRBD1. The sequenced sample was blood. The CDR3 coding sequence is TGTGCCAGCAGCCAAGAACAGGGGTTTGAGACAGATACGCAGTATTTT. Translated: CASSQEQGFETDTQYF.